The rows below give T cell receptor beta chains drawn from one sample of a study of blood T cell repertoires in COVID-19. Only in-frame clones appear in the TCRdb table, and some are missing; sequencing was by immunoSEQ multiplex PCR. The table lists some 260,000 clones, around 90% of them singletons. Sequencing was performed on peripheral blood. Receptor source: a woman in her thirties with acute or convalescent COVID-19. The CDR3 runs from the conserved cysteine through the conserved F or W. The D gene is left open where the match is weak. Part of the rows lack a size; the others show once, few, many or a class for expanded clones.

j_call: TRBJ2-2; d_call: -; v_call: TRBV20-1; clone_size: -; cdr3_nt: TGCAGTGCTACGGGGGCCGGGGAGCTGTTTTTT; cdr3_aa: CSATGAGELFF
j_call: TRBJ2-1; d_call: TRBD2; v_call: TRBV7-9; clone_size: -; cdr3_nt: TGTGCCAGCAGCTTTATAGCGGGAGGATTTTATGATGAGCAGTTCTTC; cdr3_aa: CASSFIAGGFYDEQFF
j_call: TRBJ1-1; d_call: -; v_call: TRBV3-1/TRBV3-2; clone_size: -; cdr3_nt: TGTGCCAGCAGCAACAGTGATATGAACACTGAAGCTTTCTTT; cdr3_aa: CASSNSDMNTEAFF
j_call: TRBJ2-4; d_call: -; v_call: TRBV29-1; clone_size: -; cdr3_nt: TGCAGCGTTGGGGTCGGGGAAAACATTCAGTACTTC; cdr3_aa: CSVGVGENIQYF
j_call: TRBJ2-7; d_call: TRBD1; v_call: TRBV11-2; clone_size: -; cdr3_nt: TGTGCCATCGGACAGGGGGCCCACGAGCAGTACTTC; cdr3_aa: CAIGQGAHEQYF
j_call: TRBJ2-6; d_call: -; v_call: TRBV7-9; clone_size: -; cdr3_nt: TGTGCCAGCAGCTTAAACACTGGGGCCAACGTCCTGACTTTC; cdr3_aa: CASSLNTGANVLTF
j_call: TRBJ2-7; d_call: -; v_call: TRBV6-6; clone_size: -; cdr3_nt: TGTGCCAGCGACAGTTTTGAGGAGTACGAGCAGTACTTC; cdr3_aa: CASDSFEEYEQYF
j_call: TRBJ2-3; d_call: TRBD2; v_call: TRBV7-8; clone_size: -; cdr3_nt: TGTGCCAGCAGCTTAGGGGGGGGTATCACAGATACGCAGTATTTT; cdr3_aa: CASSLGGGITDTQYF
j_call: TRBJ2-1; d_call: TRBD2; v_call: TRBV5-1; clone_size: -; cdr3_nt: TGCGCCAGCAATAGGGCGGGAGGGTCCTCTGGAAATGAGCAGTTCTTC; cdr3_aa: CASNRAGGSSGNEQFF
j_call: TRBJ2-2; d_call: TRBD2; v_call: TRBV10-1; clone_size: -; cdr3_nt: TGCGCCAGCAGCCGCACTAGCGGGGCTACCACCGGGGAGCTGTTTTTT; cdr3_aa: CASSRTSGATTGELFF
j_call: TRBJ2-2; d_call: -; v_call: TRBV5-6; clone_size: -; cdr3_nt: TGTGCCAGCAGCTTTACCCGGGGGGCGAGGACCGGGGAGCTGTTTTTT; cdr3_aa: CASSFTRGARTGELFF
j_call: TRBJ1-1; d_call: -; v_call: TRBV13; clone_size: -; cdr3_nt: TGTGCCAGCAGCCTCCAGGGGCTCTACACTGAAGCTTTCTTT; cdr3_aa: CASSLQGLYTEAFF
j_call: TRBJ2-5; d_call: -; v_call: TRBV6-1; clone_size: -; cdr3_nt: TGTGCCAGCAGTGAATCATTTAGGGTAGGGGTCCAAGAGACCCAGTACTTC; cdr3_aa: CASSESFRVGVQETQYF
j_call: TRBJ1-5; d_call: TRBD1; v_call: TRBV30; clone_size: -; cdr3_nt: TGTGCCTGGAGTGTACGTAGAGGAACAGGGGGCAAGGACATTAATCAGCCCCAGCATTTT; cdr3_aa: CAWSVRRGTGGKDINQPQHF
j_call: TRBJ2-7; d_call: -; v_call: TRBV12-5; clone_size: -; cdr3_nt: TGTGCTAGTGGGGGTCCGGGAGTTTCCTACGAGCAGTACTTC; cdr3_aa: CASGGPGVSYEQYF
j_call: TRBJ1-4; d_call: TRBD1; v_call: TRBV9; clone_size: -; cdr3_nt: TGTGCCAGCAGCGTAGTGGCAGGGGGGAATGAAAAACTGTTTTTT; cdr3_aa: CASSVVAGGNEKLFF
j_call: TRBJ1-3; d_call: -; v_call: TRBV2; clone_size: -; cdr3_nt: TGTGCCAGCAGTGAATTTCCCAAGAGGTCCCCCTCTGGAAACACCATATATTTT; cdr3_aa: CASSEFPKRSPSGNTIYF
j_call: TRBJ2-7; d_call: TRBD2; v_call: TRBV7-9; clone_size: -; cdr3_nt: TGTGCCAGCAGCGCTAGACTAGCGGGAGAGTACGAGCAGTACTTC; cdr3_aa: CASSARLAGEYEQYF
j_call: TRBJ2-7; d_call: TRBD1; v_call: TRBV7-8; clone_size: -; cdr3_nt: TGTGCCAGCAGCCCAAGGACAGGGATGGTCTACGAGCAGTACTTC; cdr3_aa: CASSPRTGMVYEQYF
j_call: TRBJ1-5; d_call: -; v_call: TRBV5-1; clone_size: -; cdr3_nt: TGCGCCAGCAGCCAGGACACTGGGGTTCAGCCCCAGCATTTT; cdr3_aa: CASSQDTGVQPQHF
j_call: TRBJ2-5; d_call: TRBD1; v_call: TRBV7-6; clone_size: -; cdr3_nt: TGTGCCAGCAGTTACAACCTACCGGGACAGGGGGAGACCCAGTACTTC; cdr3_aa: CASSYNLPGQGETQYF
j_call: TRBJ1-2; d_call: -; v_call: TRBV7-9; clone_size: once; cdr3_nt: TGTGCCAGCAGCTTAGGGACAGATCCAATCCGGGACTTC; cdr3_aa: CASSLGTDPIRDF
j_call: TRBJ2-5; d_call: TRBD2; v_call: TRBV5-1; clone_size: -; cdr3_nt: TGCGCCAGCAGCTTGGGGGCGGGAGCCATGGGGGAGACCCAGTACTTC; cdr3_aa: CASSLGAGAMGETQYF